What follows are 4 T cell receptor beta chains derived from one specimen sequenced in a study of multiple sclerosis patients with progressive multifocal leukoencephalopathy. Time point described: before natalizumab initiation. Repertoires were generated with immunoSEQ multiplex PCR, while TCRdb's copy carries only in-frame clones and drops some. The sample has under 40,000 clones; more than 85% are singletons. The sequenced material came from PBMCs. The receptors were sampled from a young man with multiple sclerosis.

This clone was picked up one time. V usage is TRBV18 and J usage is TRBJ2-2; 7 bases line up with TRBD2. The germline V gene encodes CDR1 KGHSH and CDR2 LQKENI. The CDR3 spans 18 residues. Trimming cost V 2 bases and J 0 bases; bases outside gene matches: 9. The CDR3: CASSPAKGGVPNTGELFF. The CDR3 DNA follows: TGTGCCAGCTCACCAGCGAAGGGAGGGGTCCCGAACACCGGGGAGCTGTTTTTT.

This clone appeared a single time. J is TRBJ2-5 and V is TRBV19, with D perhaps given as TRBD1 or TRBD2 (5 bases each). Germline V gene data show CDR1 as LNHDA and CDR2 as SQIVND (reference sequence). V lost 0 bases to trimming and J lost 6 bases, with 11 bases between them. CDR3 length equals 14 residues. CDR3 sequence (DNA): TGTGCCAGTAGTATAGATAAGGGACGTCAGACCCAGTACTTC. It yields the protein CASSIDKGRQTQYF.

This clone showed up just a few times. The chain employs TRBV19 and TRBJ2-7; TRBD1 is a possible D gene (6 bases). Trimming took 11 bases from V and 3 from J, leaving 8 bases between them. Germline CDR1 is LNHDA and CDR2 is SQIVND (reference sequence). The CDR3 loop spans 10 amino acids. The CDR3 region is CADRYYEQYV. DNA for the CDR3: TGTGCCGACAGGTACTACGAGCAGTACGTC.

This rearrangement joins TRBV5-4 to TRBJ2-1; 7 bases are shared with TRBD1. Trimming cost V 4 bases and J 10 bases; bases outside gene matches: 8. Germline values: CDR1 SGHNT, CDR2 YYREEE (reference sequence). The CDR3 has 13 residues. Here the CDR3 reads CASSPDRRGEQFF. The CDR3 bases are TGTGCCAGCAGCCCGGACAGGAGAGGAGAGCAGTTCTTC.